The table lists the clone carrying this T cell receptor (beta chain) with a count of one. Antigen unknown. One end of the junction does not line up with germline, which may come from a read error. This sample is part of a study of tumor and adjacent non-tumor tissue in lung cancer. The library came from three nested PCR rounds adapted from ARM-PCR protocols. TCRdb re-called the multiplex PCR reads with MiXCR, one entry per CDR3 protein. Of about 110,000 distinct CDR3 sequences listed, roughly 84% are singletons. Overall study findings and caveats: Tumor tissue had significantly higher TCR diversity than normal lung.

This sample's RNA came from whole unsorted tissue. The CDR3 sequence is 13 residues long. Germline lookup yields CDR1 MGHRA and CDR2 YSYEKL. The receptor was derived from a man aged 70-80 years with non-small cell lung cancer. This chain links TRBV4-1 with TRBJ1-5; D might be TRBD1 (6 bases). The sample was lung tumor tissue. The CDR3 sequence: CANSQTDRRSQHF. The DNA for the CDR3 is TGCGCCAACAGCCAAACGGACAGACGGTCCCAGCATTTT.